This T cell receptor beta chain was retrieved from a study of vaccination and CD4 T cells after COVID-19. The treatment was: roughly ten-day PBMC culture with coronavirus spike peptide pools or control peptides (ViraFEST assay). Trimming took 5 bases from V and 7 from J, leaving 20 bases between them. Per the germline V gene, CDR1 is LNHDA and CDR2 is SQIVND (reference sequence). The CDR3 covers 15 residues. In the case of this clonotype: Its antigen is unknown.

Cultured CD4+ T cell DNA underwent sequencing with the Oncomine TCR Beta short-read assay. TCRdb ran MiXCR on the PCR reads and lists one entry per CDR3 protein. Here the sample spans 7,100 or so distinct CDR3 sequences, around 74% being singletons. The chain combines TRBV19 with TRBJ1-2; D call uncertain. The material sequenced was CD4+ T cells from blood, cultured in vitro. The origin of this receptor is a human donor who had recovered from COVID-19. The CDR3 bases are TGTGCCAGTAGTCGAGACACGGGGATCGTCCGTGGCTACACCTTC. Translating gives CASSRDTGIVRGYTF.